This T cell receptor beta chain came from a study of post-analysis software for immune sequencing data. Study background: Relapsing-remitting, secondary progressive and progressive-relapsing multiple sclerosis were all included among the disease courses.

As regards this clonotype: What it binds is not known.

Unique molecular identifiers were built into the TCR beta cDNA libraries. T cells numbering about 0.9 to 10 million yielded cDNA molecules that totaled about 500,000. TCRdb re-derived calls from the PCR reads in MiXCR, one entry per CDR3 protein. The repertoire holds hundreds of thousands of distinct CDR3 sequences, with 44% as singletons. Study-wide findings and caveats: The study found significantly lower normalized Chao1 diversity in multiple sclerosis patients than in controls. Five TRBV segments, including TRBV5-6, TRBV5-1 and TRBV20-1, were more frequent in patients than controls.

CDR3 length: 13 residues. Between the trimmed V and J ends, which lost 10 bases and 9 bases, there was a span of 21 bases. The J gene is TRBJ2-5, the V gene TRBV12-3 or TRBV12-4; D might be TRBD1 or TRBD2, each matching 5 bases. The material sequenced was blood. This TCR was sampled from a girl between 10 and 17 years old with multiple sclerosis. Here the CDR3 reads CATAGALARAQYF. The CDR3 DNA sequence: TGTGCCACCGCCGGGGCCTTAGCCCGGGCCCAGTACTTC.